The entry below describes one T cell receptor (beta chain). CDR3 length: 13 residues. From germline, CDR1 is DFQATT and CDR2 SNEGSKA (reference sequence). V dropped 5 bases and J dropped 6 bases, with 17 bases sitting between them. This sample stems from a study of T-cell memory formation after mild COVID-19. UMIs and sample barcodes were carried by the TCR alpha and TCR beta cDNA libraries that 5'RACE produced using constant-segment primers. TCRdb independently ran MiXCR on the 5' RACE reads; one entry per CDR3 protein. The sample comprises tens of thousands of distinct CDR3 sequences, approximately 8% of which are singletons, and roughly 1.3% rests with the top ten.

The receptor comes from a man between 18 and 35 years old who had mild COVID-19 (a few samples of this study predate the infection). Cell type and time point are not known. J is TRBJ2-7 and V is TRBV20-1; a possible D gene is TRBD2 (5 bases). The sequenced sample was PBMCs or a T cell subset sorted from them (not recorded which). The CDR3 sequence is CSAETAGVIEQYF. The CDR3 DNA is TGCAGTGCTGAAACAGCCGGGGTAATCGAGCAGTACTTC.